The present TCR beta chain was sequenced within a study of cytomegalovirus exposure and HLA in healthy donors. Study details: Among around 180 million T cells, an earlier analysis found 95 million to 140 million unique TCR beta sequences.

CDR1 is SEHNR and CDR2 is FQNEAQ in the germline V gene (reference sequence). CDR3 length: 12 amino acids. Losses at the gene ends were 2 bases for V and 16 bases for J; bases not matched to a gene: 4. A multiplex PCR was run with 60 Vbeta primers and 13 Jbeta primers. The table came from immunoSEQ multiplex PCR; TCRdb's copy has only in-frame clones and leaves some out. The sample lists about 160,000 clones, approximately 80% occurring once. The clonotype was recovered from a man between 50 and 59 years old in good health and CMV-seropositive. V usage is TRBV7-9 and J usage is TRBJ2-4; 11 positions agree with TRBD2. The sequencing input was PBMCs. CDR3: CASSLLAGGFYF. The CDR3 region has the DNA TGTGCCAGCAGCTTACTAGCGGGGGGCTTCTACTTC.